A selection of T cell receptor beta chains follows, all from one sample in a study of Graves' ophthalmopathy and Graves' hyperthyroidism. TCRdb processed the multiplex PCR reads anew with MiXCR; each CDR3 protein has one entry. The sample has about 370,000 distinct CDR3 sequences, 17% seen once. Input material: peripheral blood. The receptors were sampled from an adult woman with stable Graves' hyperthyroidism. CDR3s include the opening cysteine and the closing phenylalanine or tryptophan.

CDR3: CASSLSTSGRGSYEQYF
J: TRBJ2-7
V: TRBV27
length: 17

CDR3: CASSHSDRGVEAFF
J: TRBJ1-1
V: TRBV3-1
length: 14

CDR3: CASSLGLAVYEQYF
J: TRBJ2-7
V: TRBV7-2
length: 14

CDR3: CSAPGQGDYGYTF
J: TRBJ1-2
V: TRBV20-1
length: 13

CDR3: CASSEQGSTEAFF
J: TRBJ1-1
V: TRBV2
length: 13

CDR3: CASSPGTSRAGELFF
J: TRBJ2-2
V: TRBV28
length: 15

CDR3: CATSDSRSGELFF
J: TRBJ2-2
V: TRBV24-1
length: 13

CDR3: CSHKRGGNTEAFF
J: TRBJ1-1
V: TRBV29-1
length: 13

CDR3: CASSWARQGETQYF
J: TRBJ2-5
V: TRBV11-2
length: 14

CDR3: CASSPLGHIAGYTF
J: TRBJ1-2
V: TRBV12-3/TRBV12-4
length: 14

CDR3: CASSQDQRRGETQYF
J: TRBJ2-5
V: TRBV4-1
length: 15

CDR3: CASSLLGAVHNSPLHF
J: TRBJ1-6
V: TRBV27
length: 16

CDR3: CASNLGLAAKNIQYF
J: TRBJ2-4
V: TRBV7-2
length: 15

CDR3: CSAQPGGRNSPLHF
J: TRBJ1-6
V: TRBV20-1
length: 14

CDR3: CASTLGGRQETQYF
J: TRBJ2-5
V: TRBV5-1
length: 14

CDR3: CASRTTGTTLPQHF
J: TRBJ1-5
V: TRBV28
length: 14